This passage covers 18 T cell receptor beta chains from one sample sequenced in a study of neurological immune-mediated disorders. Using its own MiXCR run on the 5' RACE reads, TCRdb lists one record per CDR3 protein. The sample has 87,000 or so distinct CDR3 sequences, around 3.3% seen once; the top ten hold around 6%. The sample taken for sequencing was PBMCs. The receptors stem from a woman between 18 and 29 years old with multiple sclerosis.

This clonotype has a count of ten or more. This chain links TRBV7-9 with TRBJ2-1; 10 bases align to TRBD2. This CDR3 contains 17 residues. After removal of 6 bases from V and 2 bases from J, the junction contained 10 bases not matched to a gene. Germline V gene data show CDR1 as SEHNR and CDR2 as FQNEAQ (reference sequence). CDR3 region: CASRPTLAGGPYNEQFF. The CDR3 DNA reads TGTGCCAGCAGACCCACCTTAGCGGGAGGCCCCTACAATGAGCAGTTCTTC.

Ten or more counts support this clonotype. The chain carries TRBV7-6 and TRBJ1-2; a weak D match, TRBD1 (6 bases). This CDR3 contains 14 residues. V gave up 3 bases and J gave up 7 bases, with 15 bases separating them. The germline V gene has CDR1 SGHVS and CDR2 FNYEAQ. The CDR3 loop reads CASSFSSGESGYTF. The CDR3 region has the DNA TGTGCCAGCAGCTTCTCCTCAGGGGAAAGTGGCTACACCTTC.

The table lists this clonotype with many counts. V is TRBV20-1 and J is TRBJ1-2; weak D call: TRBD1 (5 bases). CDR1 is DFQATT and CDR2 is SNEGSKA in the germline V gene (reference sequence). Trimming left V 5 bases short and J 8 bases short, with 12 bases between. The CDR3 covers 11 residues. CDR3 loop: CSAFGARGYTF. CDR3 DNA sequence: TGCAGTGCTTTTGGGGCGCGGGGCTACACCTTC.

This clonotype was picked up many times. The chain has TRBV10-3 and TRBJ2-7; 10 nucleotides agree with TRBD2. The CDR3 spans 14 residues. Germline assignment: CDR1 ENHRY and CDR2 SYGVKD. With V trimmed by 6 bases and J by 4 bases, 6 bases remained unmatched. The CDR3: CAISPPSGSYEQYF. CDR3 DNA: TGTGCCATCAGCCCACCTAGCGGGAGTTACGAGCAGTACTTC.

This clonotype was seen at least ten times. The J gene is TRBJ2-1, the V gene TRBV20-1; 12 bases align to TRBD2. Germline V gene sequence: CDR1 DFQATT, CDR2 SNEGSKA (reference sequence). V trimming: 1 base; J trimming: 4 bases; junction bases outside the gene matches: 5. The CDR3 consists of 16 residues. CDR3 region: CSARAPGLAGYNEQFF. DNA for the CDR3: TGCAGTGCTAGAGCTCCGGGACTAGCGGGTTACAATGAGCAGTTCTTC.

This clonotype has at least ten counts. The V and J genes are TRBV5-6 and TRBJ2-3; a weak D match, TRBD2 (6 bases). The CDR3 loop spans 14 amino acids. The germline V gene has CDR1 SGHDT and CDR2 YYEEEE. V was pared by 5 bases and J by 0 bases, with 10 bases between. The CDR3 sequence: CASRALASTDTQYF. The CDR3 DNA follows: TGTGCCAGCAGAGCACTAGCTAGCACAGATACGCAGTATTTT. Using reference TRBV5-6 and TRBJ2-3 for the parts outside the CDR3, the full variable domain is DAGVTQSPTHLIKTRGQQVTLRCSPKSGHDTVSWYQQALGQGPQFIFQYYEEEERQRGNFPDRFSGHQFPNYSSELNVNALLLGDSALYLCASRALASTDTQYFGPGTRLTVL.

This clonotype was seen ten or more times. This rearrangement joins TRBV5-6 to TRBJ2-2; 10 bases map to TRBD2. Germline lookup yields CDR1 SGHDT and CDR2 YYEEEE. Losses at the gene ends were 4 bases for V and 2 bases for J; bases not matched to a gene: 8. This CDR3 is 17 amino acids long. The CDR3 loop reads CASSPIGLAANTGELFF. The CDR3 coding sequence is TGTGCCAGCAGCCCGATTGGACTAGCGGCTAACACCGGGGAGCTGTTTTTT.

This clonotype was counted many times. V usage is TRBV3-1 and J usage is TRBJ2-4; TRBD1 might be the D (7 bases). V dropped 0 bases and J dropped 13 bases, with 22 bases sitting between them. CDR1 LGHDT and CDR2 YNNKEL come from the germline V gene (reference sequence). CDR3 length equals 16 residues. CDR3 bases: TGTGCCAGCAGCCAAGATGCAGTCGCGGGACAGCAGCACCAGTACTTC. Translation gives CASSQDAVAGQQHQYF.

There are many counts of this clonotype. The chain combines TRBV10-3 with TRBJ2-5, with 9 bases identical to TRBD2. The ends lost 4 bases at V and 2 bases at J; junction bases unmatched: 2. CDR3 length equals 14 residues. Per the germline V gene, CDR1 is ENHRY and CDR2 is SYGVKD. The CDR3 sequence is CAISGLAGQETQYF. DNA for the CDR3: TGTGCCATCAGTGGTCTAGCGGGACAAGAGACCCAGTACTTC.

This clonotype was seen at least ten times. The chain recombines TRBV5-5 with TRBJ1-4; D perhaps matches TRBD1 (5 bases). The CDR3 contains 15 residues. Deletions cut 3 bases from V and 8 bases from J, with 17 bases between. CDR1 is SGHKS and CDR2 is YYEKEE in the germline V gene (reference sequence). CDR3 amino acids: CASSYTGTASEKLFF. The CDR3 DNA follows: TGTGCCAGCAGCTACACCGGGACGGCCTCCGAAAAACTGTTTTTT.

This clonotype was detected ten times or more. This chain links TRBV6-5 with TRBJ2-5; D remains ambiguous. This CDR3 contains 13 residues. With 2 bases removed from V and 3 bases from J, the gap between germline ends came to 7 bases. The germline gives CDR1 MNHEY, CDR2 SVGAGI. CDR3 amino acids: CASSYGQEETQYF. The DNA of the CDR3 is TGTGCCAGCAGTTACGGCCAGGAAGAGACCCAGTACTTC.

This clonotype was found many times. The chain joins TRBV2 to TRBJ2-2, with D perhaps matching TRBD1 (6 bases). Per the germline V gene, CDR1 is SNHLY and CDR2 is FYNNEI. There are 15 residues in the CDR3. Trimming left V 5 bases short and J 0 bases short, with 10 bases between. CDR3 DNA sequence: TGTGCCAGCAGTCCCGGGACAACGAACACCGGGGAGCTGTTTTTT. Translating it yields CASSPGTTNTGELFF.

In this sample, this clonotype turned up many times. The chain is built from TRBV7-2 and TRBJ2-5; unclear D gene. The CDR3 totals 12 residues. Germline V gives CDR1 SGHTA, CDR2 FQGNSA. Between the trimmed V and J ends, which lost 3 bases and 0 bases, there was a span of 2 bases. CDR3 region: CASSLYQETQYF. In DNA, the CDR3 is TGTGCCAGCAGCTTGTACCAAGAGACCCAGTACTTC.

The sample holds a few counts of this clonotype. The chain is built from TRBV5-6 and TRBJ1-3; D ambiguous. V dropped 4 bases and J dropped 7 bases, with 24 bases sitting between them. This CDR3 is 17 amino acids long. Looked up from germline, CDR1 is SGHDT and CDR2 is YYEEEE. CDR3 sequence: CASSPARREGPRNTIYF. The CDR3 DNA follows: TGTGCCAGCAGCCCGGCTCGAAGGGAAGGGCCCAGGAACACCATATATTTT.

This clonotype was counted ten times or more. The chain employs TRBV3-1 and TRBJ2-7; D is ambiguous. V lost 2 bases, J lost 2 bases, and 4 bases lay in between. CDR3 length: 12 amino acids. CDR1 and CDR2 (germline): LGHDT, YNNKEL (reference sequence). The CDR3, as DNA: TGTGCCAGCAGCCAAACCCCCTACGAGCAGTACTTC. Its protein product is CASSQTPYEQYF.

This clonotype came up many times. The V and J genes are TRBV5-1 and TRBJ1-2; 10 bases are shared with TRBD1. J gave up 7 bases and V 3 bases, and 9 bases lay outside the gene matches. The CDR3 length is 15 residues. CDR1 and CDR2 from the germline V gene are SGHRS and YFSETQ. The DNA of the CDR3 is TGCGCCAGCAGCTACGGGACAGGGGTGGTATTTGGCTACACCTTC. Translated: CASSYGTGVVFGYTF.

This clonotype has a count of ten or more. The chain has TRBV24-1 and TRBJ2-2; D not resolved. The CDR3 has 14 amino acids. The germline V gene encodes CDR1 KGHDR and CDR2 SFDVKD. V lost 5 bases, J lost 2 bases, and 8 bases lay in between. For the CDR3, the DNA is TGTGCCACCAGTGCGATTAAAAACACCGGGGAGCTGTTTTTT. It yields the protein CATSAIKNTGELFF.

This clonotype was counted many times. This rearrangement joins TRBV27 to TRBJ2-6; a possible D gene is TRBD1 (5 bases). Germline assignment: CDR1 MNHEY and CDR2 SMNVEV (reference sequence). The V and J ends lost 5 bases and 1 base respectively, with 21 bases between them. The CDR3 length is 19 residues. The CDR3 bases are TGTGCCAGCAGTCCATCGGACACCAGGTTCAGGTCTGGGGCCAACGTCCTGACTTTC. It is translated as CASSPSDTRFRSGANVLTF.